The 12 T cell receptor beta chains given below trace back to one sample, sequenced in a study of cytomegalovirus exposure and HLA in healthy donors. PCR amplification relied on 60 Vbeta primers (plus 13 Jbeta primers). TCRdb's copy holds only in-frame clones and misses some; the assay was immunoSEQ multiplex PCR. The sample gives around 150,000 clones, over 70% of which show up once; over 2% is in the top ten. The specimen was PBMCs. These receptor sequences come from a man aged 30 to 45 in good health and CMV-seronegative.

The V and J genes are TRBV19 and TRBJ1-1, with 9 bases that match TRBD1. With V trimmed by 5 bases and J by 7 bases, 8 bases remained unmatched. The germline V gene encodes CDR1 LNHDA and CDR2 SQIVND (reference sequence). CDR3 length: 14 residues. CDR3 protein: CASSQYLTGGEAFF. The CDR3 DNA reads TGTGCCAGTAGTCAATATTTGACAGGGGGTGAAGCTTTCTTT. Full variable domain (outside the CDR3, taken from reference TRBV19 and TRBJ1-1): DGGITQSPKYLFRKEGQNVTLSCEQNLNHDAMYWYRQDPGQGLRLIYYSQIVNDFQKGDIAEGYSVSREKKESFPLTVTSAQKNPTAFYLCASSQYLTGGEAFFGQGTRLTVV.

The rearrangement uses TRBV28 and TRBJ2-5, with 9 bases that match TRBD2. This CDR3 spans 13 amino acids. CDR1 and CDR2 (germline): MDHEN, SYDVKM. V lost 6 bases, J lost 4 bases, and 3 bases stayed unmatched. CDR3 amino acids: CASSFSGRETQYF. Here the CDR3 DNA reads TGTGCCAGCAGCTTTAGCGGGAGAGAGACCCAGTACTTC.

The gene calls are TRBV7-2 and TRBJ1-1, with D uncertain. CDR3 size: 11 residues. V lost 5 bases and J lost 8, with 9 bases in between. Per germline, CDR1 SGHTA and CDR2 FQGNSA. CDR3 nucleotides: TGTGCCAGCAGCACCCTGGCAGAAGCTTTCTTT. It codes for CASSTLAEAFF.

This sequence joins TRBV18 and TRBJ2-1; TRBD2 agrees at 7 bases. The CDR3 contains 17 residues. Germline V gene lookup returns CDR1 KGHSH and CDR2 LQKENI. V lost 4 bases and J lost 2; bases outside the gene matches: 11. CDR3 coding DNA: TGTGCCAGCTCACTGATGGCGGGAGTGGGTACCTACAATGAGCAGTTCTTC. Its protein is CASSLMAGVGTYNEQFF.

The chain recombines TRBV4-2 with TRBJ2-5; TRBD2 agrees at 13 bases. Looked up from germline, CDR1 is LGHNA and CDR2 is YNFKEQ. V lost 0 bases, J lost 1 base, and 8 bases stayed unmatched. CDR3 size: 19 residues. The DNA of the CDR3 is TGTGCCAGCAGCCAAGATCAGACGGGACTAGCGGGATTCCAAGAGACCCAGTACTTC. Translating gives CASSQDQTGLAGFQETQYF.

This chain's CDR3 is CASSLGRAYEQYF. The CDR3 DNA sequence: TGTGCCAGCAGTTTGGGCAGGGCGTACGAGCAGTACTTC. This chain connects TRBV28 to TRBJ2-7; tentatively, D is TRBD1 (5 bases). V was shortened by 3 bases and J by 4 bases, with 10 bases between the two germline ends. The germline V gene has CDR1 MDHEN and CDR2 SYDVKM. CDR3 size: 13 residues.

This clone has only a few counts. This chain joins TRBV5-6 and TRBJ2-1; 9 bases fit TRBD2. V dropped 4 bases and J dropped 12; count of bases not matched to a gene: 17. This CDR3 has 16 residues. Germline CDR1 SGHDT, CDR2 YYEEEE. CDR3 in amino acids: CASSPPGAGGRSGQFF. CDR3 coding DNA: TGTGCCAGCAGCCCACCAGGGGCGGGAGGGAGATCCGGGCAGTTCTTC.

The DNA for the CDR3 is TGTGCCAGTAGTGTCGGGACATACCTCACCGGGGAGCTGTTTTTT. Translated: CASSVGTYLTGELFF. This rearrangement joins TRBV19 to TRBJ2-2; possibly TRBD1 for D (6 bases). Between the trimmed V and J ends, which lost 5 bases and 4 bases, there was a span of 14 bases. This CDR3 spans 15 amino acids. CDR1 is LNHDA and CDR2 is SQIVND in the germline V gene (reference sequence). Full variable domain (remainder filled in from reference TRBV19 and TRBJ2-2): DGGITQSPKYLFRKEGQNVTLSCEQNLNHDAMYWYRQDPGQGLRLIYYSQIVNDFQKGDIAEGYSVSREKKESFPLTVTSAQKNPTAFYLCASSVGTYLTGELFFGEGSRLTVL.

The chain carries TRBV18 and TRBJ2-7, with D possibly matching TRBD1 (5 bases). The germline V gene has CDR1 KGHSH and CDR2 LQKENI. V shed 0 bases and J shed 3 bases, with 12 bases lying between them. This CDR3 region has 15 residues. The CDR3 loop reads CASSPPVQGRYEQYF. CDR3 nucleotide sequence: TGTGCCAGCTCACCACCGGTTCAGGGCCGCTACGAGCAGTACTTC.

V and J are TRBV5-4 and TRBJ1-1, with 7 nucleotides matching TRBD1. This CDR3 region has 13 residues. V lost 2 bases to trimming and J lost 6 bases; unmatched junction nucleotides: 4. CDR1 is SGHNT, CDR2 YYREEE, per germline (reference sequence). The CDR3 loop reads CASSFTRGAEAFF. CDR3 coding DNA: TGTGCCAGCAGCTTTACCAGGGGGGCTGAAGCTTTCTTT.

The V and J genes are TRBV29-1 and TRBJ2-1; TRBD2 aligns across 11 bases. The V segment lost 4 bases and the J segment 3 bases; nucleotides outside the gene matches: 8. CDR1 SQVTM and CDR2 ANQGSEA come from the germline V gene. This CDR3 is built from 16 residues. CDR3 coding DNA: TGCAGCGTTGGACTAGCGGGGAGGGGGCTCTACAATGAGCAGTTCTTC. This translates into CSVGLAGRGLYNEQFF.

This clone was observed a handful of times. The chain links TRBV19 to TRBJ1-2, with D possibly matching TRBD1 (5 bases). V was trimmed by 6 bases and J by 4 bases, leaving 15 bases between them. The CDR3 contains 14 residues. Per the germline V gene, CDR1 is LNHDA and CDR2 is SQIVND (reference sequence). The chain's CDR3 is CASRSQGYGYGYTF. CDR3 nucleotide sequence: TGTGCCAGTAGGTCCCAGGGCTATGGCTATGGCTACACCTTC.